This T cell receptor beta chain was found in a study of control samples from healthy donors and cancer patients (dated by TCRdb to about 2020). Libraries were made using the immunoSEQ multiplex PCR assay. Drawn from immuneACCESS, this table holds only the in-frame rearrangements with V and J called that TCRdb kept. Clones are partly lost; checked studies trace under half to an unresolved V gene and leave the rest unexplained. The sample contains 100,000 to 150,000 clones, roughly 87% of them found a single time. Clones ranked in the top ten supply 1.5% to 2% of the sample. This clone came up a few times. What this receptor recognizes is not known. There are no base qualities to consult, and no much larger clone falls within one base. Spanning cysteine to phenylalanine, the CDR3 consists of 15 amino acids. The sequence is cut down to CDR3 DNA, 45 bases in frame from base 1. According to the germline V gene (reference sequence), CDR1 reads MNHEY and CDR2 reads SMNVEV. Trimmed from V: 3 bases; trimmed from J: 2 bases; junction bases lacking a gene match: 5.

This clonotype was obtained from a man aged 18 to 30 in good health. Specimen: blood. The chain employs TRBV27 and TRBJ2-3; 7 bases in the middle match TRBD1. The bases read TGTGCCAGCAGTTTGGCGGACAGGAACACAGATACGCAGTATTTT. Its product reads: CASSLADRNTDTQYF.